The clone carrying this T cell receptor (beta chain) was recorded a few times. Its antigen remains unidentified. Once obtained from cultured CD4+ T cells, the DNA was sequenced using the Oncomine TCR Beta short-read assay. Researchers extracted genomic DNA from CD4+ T cells that had been cultured. TCRdb independently ran MiXCR on the PCR reads; one entry per CDR3 protein. The sample lists several thousand distinct CDR3 sequences; roughly 32% were seen once. The record originates from a study of vaccination and CD4 T cells after COVID-19. Specified treatment: roughly 10-day PBMC culture with coronavirus spike peptide pools or control peptides (ViraFEST assay). The unexposed donor gave CD4+ T cells before the COVID-19 pandemic (2011-2018). The CDR3 contains 15 residues. Per the germline V gene, CDR1 is DFQATT and CDR2 is SNEGSKA (reference sequence). The V end lost 6 bases, the J end lost 4 bases, and 19 bases lay between the germline ends.

The material sequenced was CD4+ T cells from blood, cultured in vitro. The sequence came from a human donor in good health. The J gene is TRBJ1-5, the V gene TRBV20-1, with D possibly TRBD1 on 6 matching bases. The DNA of the CDR3 is TGCAGTGCCTCGAAGGGGGGGGCCGGGAATCAGCCCCAGCATTTT. Amino acid sequence: CSASKGGAGNQPQHF.